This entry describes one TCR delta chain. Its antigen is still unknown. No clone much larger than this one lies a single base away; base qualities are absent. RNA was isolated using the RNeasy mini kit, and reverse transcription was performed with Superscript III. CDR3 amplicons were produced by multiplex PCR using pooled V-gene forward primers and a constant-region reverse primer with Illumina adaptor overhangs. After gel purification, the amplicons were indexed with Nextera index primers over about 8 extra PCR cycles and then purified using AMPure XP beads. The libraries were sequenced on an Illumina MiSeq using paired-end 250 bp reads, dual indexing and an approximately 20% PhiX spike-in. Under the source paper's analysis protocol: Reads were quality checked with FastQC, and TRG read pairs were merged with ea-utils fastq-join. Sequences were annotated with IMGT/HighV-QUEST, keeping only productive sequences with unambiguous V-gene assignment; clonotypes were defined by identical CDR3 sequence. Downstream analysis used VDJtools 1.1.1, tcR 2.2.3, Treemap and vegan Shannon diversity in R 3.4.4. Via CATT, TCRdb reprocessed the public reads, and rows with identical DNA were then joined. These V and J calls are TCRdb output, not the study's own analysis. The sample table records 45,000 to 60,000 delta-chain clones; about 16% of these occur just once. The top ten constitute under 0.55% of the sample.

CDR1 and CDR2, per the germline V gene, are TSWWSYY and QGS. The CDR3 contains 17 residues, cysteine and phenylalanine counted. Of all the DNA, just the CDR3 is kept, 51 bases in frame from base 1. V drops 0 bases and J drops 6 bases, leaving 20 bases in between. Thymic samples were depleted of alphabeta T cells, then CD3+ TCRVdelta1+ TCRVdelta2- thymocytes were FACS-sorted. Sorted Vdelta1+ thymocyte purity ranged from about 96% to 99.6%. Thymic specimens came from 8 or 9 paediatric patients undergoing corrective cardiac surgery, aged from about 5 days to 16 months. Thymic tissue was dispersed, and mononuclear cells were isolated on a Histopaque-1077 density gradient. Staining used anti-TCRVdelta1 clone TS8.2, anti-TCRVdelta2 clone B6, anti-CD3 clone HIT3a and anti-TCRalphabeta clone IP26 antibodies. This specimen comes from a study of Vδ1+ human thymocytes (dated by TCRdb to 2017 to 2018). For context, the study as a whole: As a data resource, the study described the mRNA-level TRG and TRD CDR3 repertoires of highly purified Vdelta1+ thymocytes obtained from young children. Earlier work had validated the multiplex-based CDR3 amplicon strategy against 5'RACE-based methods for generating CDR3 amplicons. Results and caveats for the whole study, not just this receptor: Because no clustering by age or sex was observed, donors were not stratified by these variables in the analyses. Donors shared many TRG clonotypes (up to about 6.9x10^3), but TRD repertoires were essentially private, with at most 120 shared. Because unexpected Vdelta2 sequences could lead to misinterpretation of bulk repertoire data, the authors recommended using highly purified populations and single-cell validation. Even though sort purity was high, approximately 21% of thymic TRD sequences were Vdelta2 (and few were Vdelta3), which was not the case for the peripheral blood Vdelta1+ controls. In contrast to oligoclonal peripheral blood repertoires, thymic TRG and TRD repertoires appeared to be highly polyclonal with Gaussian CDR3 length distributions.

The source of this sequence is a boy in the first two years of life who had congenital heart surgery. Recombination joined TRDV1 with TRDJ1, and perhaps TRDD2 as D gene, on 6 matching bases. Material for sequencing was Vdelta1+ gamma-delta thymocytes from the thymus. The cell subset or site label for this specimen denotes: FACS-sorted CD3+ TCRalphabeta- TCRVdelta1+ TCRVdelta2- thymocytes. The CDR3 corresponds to CALGELAPTVLVYKLIF. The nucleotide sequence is TGTGCTCTTGGGGAACTAGCTCCTACTGTACTGGTTTATAAACTCATCTTT.